The next 12 T cell receptor beta chains were all read from a single sample in a study of post-analysis software for immune sequencing data. Antigen specificity for these receptors is unknown. Unique molecular identifiers were present in the TCR beta cDNA libraries. TCRdb passed the PCR reads through MiXCR, listing each CDR3 protein once. In the table there are hundreds of thousands of distinct CDR3 sequences, around 40% of which are singletons. General study findings and limits: About 5 TRBV segments occurring more often in patients than controls included TRBV5-6, TRBV5-1 and TRBV20-1.

The sample comprised blood. These receptors all come from a girl between 10 and 17 years old with multiple sclerosis.

As for this clonotype: At one of its ends the junction is not consistent with the germline gene, which may arise from a read error. This chain connects TRBV6-5 to TRBJ2-7; D gene ambiguous. The germline V gene has CDR1 MNHEY and CDR2 SVGAGI. The CDR3 covers 14 residues. CDR3 protein: CAGSYSAGSYEQYF. CDR3 sequence (DNA): TGTGCCGGCAGTTACTCGGCAGGCTCCTACGAGCAGTACTTC.

V gene TRBV7-2 combines with J gene TRBJ2-3; D possibly corresponds to TRBD1 (6 bases). Trimming removed 2 bases from V and 4 bases from J, with 13 bases in between. Germline V CDR1 and CDR2: SGHTA, FQGNSA. CDR3 length equals 15 residues. The CDR3 protein is CASSLRAGVADTQYF. The DNA for the CDR3 is TGTGCCAGCAGCTTACGCGCAGGGGTGGCAGATACGCAGTATTTT.

This clonotype was counted only a few times. The chain recombines TRBV4-1 with TRBJ1-5; weak D call: TRBD1 (5 bases). The CDR3 is 16 amino acids. V lost 3 bases, J lost 5 bases, and 17 bases lay in between. The germline CDR1 and CDR2 sequences are MGHRA and YSYEKL. CDR3 nucleotides: TGCGCCAGCAGCCACCTTGGAAGAGGGGTTGATCAGCCCCAGCATTTT. This translates into CASSHLGRGVDQPQHF.

This clonotype was seen a handful of times. This chain connects TRBV5-1 to TRBJ2-1, with unresolved D. Per germline, CDR1 SGHRS and CDR2 YFSETQ. Trimming left V 1 base short and J 2 bases short, with 13 bases between. The CDR3 extends over 16 amino acids. CDR3 sequence (DNA): TGCGCCAGCAGCTTGACCGTCGACAACACCTACAATGAGCAGTTCTTC. Translation: CASSLTVDNTYNEQFF.

This clonotype was counted a few times. V gene TRBV20-1 combines with J gene TRBJ2-7; TRBD2 is a possible D gene (6 bases). With 6 bases removed from V and 0 bases from J, the gap between germline ends came to 15 bases. The CDR3 sequence is 14 residues long. The V gene's germline CDR1 is DFQATT and CDR2 SNEGSKA (reference sequence). CDR3: CSALRDWSSYEQYF. The CDR3 nucleotides are TGCAGTGCCCTCCGGGACTGGAGCTCCTACGAGCAGTACTTC.

This clonotype was observed a single time. One end of the junction fails to match germline, which may point to a read error. The CDR3 region has the DNA TGTGCCAGCAACCAAGGGGGCGGGTATAGCAATCAGCCCCAGCATTTT. Its translation: CASNQGGGYSNQPQHF. The V call is TRBV4-2, the J call TRBJ1-5; 7 positions agree with TRBD1. Germline assignment: CDR1 LGHNA and CDR2 YNFKEQ. This CDR3 is built from 16 residues.

This chain joins TRBV3-1 and TRBJ2-3; 9 bases fit TRBD2. Germline V gene data show CDR1 as LGHDT and CDR2 as YNNKEL (reference sequence). Trimming cost V 1 base and J 3 bases; bases outside gene matches: 11. The CDR3 consists of 18 residues. DNA of the CDR3: TGTGCCAGCAGCCAAGGGATCCAAGGCGGGAGGGGGACAGATACGCAGTATTTT. As protein: CASSQGIQGGRGTDTQYF.

The sample holds a few counts of this clonotype. The V call is TRBV6-2 or TRBV6-3, the J call TRBJ2-1; 8 bases line up with TRBD1. Germline CDR1 MNHEY, CDR2 SVGEGT. The ends lost 6 bases at V and 6 bases at J; junction bases unmatched: 10. The CDR3 sequence is 15 residues long. The CDR3 DNA follows: TGTGCCAGCAGCTACCAGAGGACAGGGATCAATGAGCAGTTCTTC. Encoded protein: CASSYQRTGINEQFF.

V usage is TRBV12-3 or TRBV12-4 and J usage is TRBJ2-7; D is possibly TRBD1 or TRBD2 (5 bases each). The CDR3 runs 12 residues. Trimming pared 10 bases from V and 0 bases from J, leaving 10 bases between. The CDR3 bases are TGTGCCACCCGGGGCCCCTCCTACGAGCAGTACTTC. Its protein product is CATRGPSYEQYF.

V is TRBV5-1 and J is TRBJ1-4; D unclear. Germline CDR1 is SGHRS and CDR2 is YFSETQ. Trimming removed 1 base at V and 7 bases at J, with 17 bases between. The CDR3 has 16 amino acids. The CDR3 loop is CASSLFSPRRSEKLFF. The CDR3 nucleotides are TGCGCCAGCAGCTTGTTCTCCCCCAGGAGGAGTGAAAAACTGTTTTTT.

This sequence joins TRBV5-1 and TRBJ2-5, with TRBD1 matching over 9 bases. This CDR3 region has 15 residues. J gave up 5 bases and V 4 bases, and 9 bases lay outside the gene matches. Germline assignment: CDR1 SGHRS and CDR2 YFSETQ. The CDR3 coding sequence is TGCGCCAGCAGCGTGAGGACAGGGGATCGGGAGACCCAGTACTTC. Residues: CASSVRTGDRETQYF. Full variable domain (rest looked up from reference TRBV5-1 and TRBJ2-5): KAGVTQTPRYLIKTRGQQVTLSCSPISGHRSVSWYQQTPGQGLQFLFEYFSETQRNKGNFPGRFSGRQFSNSRSEMNVSTLELGDSALYLCASSVRTGDRETQYFGPGTRLLVL.

The rearrangement joins TRBV20-1 to TRBJ2-7; 7 bases line up with TRBD2. The V gene's germline CDR1 is DFQATT and CDR2 SNEGSKA (reference sequence). This CDR3 comprises 15 residues. Trimming cost V 0 bases and J 0 bases; bases outside gene matches: 5. The CDR3, as DNA: TGCAGTGCTAGAGACCGCGGCGGGAGCTCCTACGAGCAGTACTTC. It yields the protein CSARDRGGSSYEQYF.